The source of this T cell receptor beta chain is a study of T cell responses to AZD1222 COVID-19 vaccine. Of note for this clone: What it recognizes is unknown.

This CDR3 comprises 14 residues. CDR1 and CDR2 (germline): SGHNT, YYREEE (reference sequence). Trimming removed 7 bases from V and 1 base from J, with 11 bases in between. Only in-frame clones appear in the TCRdb table, and some are missing; sequencing was by immunoSEQ multiplex PCR. This sample has approximately 94,000 clones, with 85% to 95% found just once. Study-level findings and limits: Elevations in Spike-specific TCR breadth and depth followed administration of two AZD1222 doses. Only after the peak T cell response were repertoires sampled. The CD4 TCRs associated with vaccination extended across spike and predominated at 160-218 and 743-854. The donors showed a predominance of white British ancestry and of females, with possible underestimation of clonal diversity.

V gene TRBV5-4 combines with J gene TRBJ2-2; D is possibly TRBD2 (6 bases). The sequence derives from an adult in good health. The input for sequencing was peripheral blood, taken on day 0 of AZD1222 vaccination. CDR3 nucleotides: TGTGCCAGCGGAGGGAATTTGAACACCGGGGAGCTGTTTTTT. Translation: CASGGNLNTGELFF.